This TCR beta chain was captured in a study of STAT5B mutations in CD4+ large granular lymphocyte leukemia. Whole-study results and caveats: Main leukemic clonotypes were patient-specific, but 20% to 25% appeared at low frequency elsewhere.

V trimming: 0 bases; J trimming: 6 bases; junction bases outside the gene matches: 5. The germline gives CDR1 MNHEY, CDR2 SVGAGI. The CDR3 length is 15 residues. With respect to this clone: Its antigen is unidentified.

Per the original data handling: A clonotype over 5% of the repertoire counted as a possible leukemic clone, 59 overall. The table came from immunoSEQ multiplex PCR; TCRdb's copy has only in-frame clones and leaves some out. D and trimming come from the DNA, and the V and J calls and clone size come from that table. The sample includes 9,000 to 10,000 clones, about 80% of them seen just once. The chain recombines TRBV6-5 with TRBJ2-7; 10 nucleotides agree with TRBD1. The TCR comes from a man aged 60 to 75 with CD4+ T-cell large granular lymphocyte leukemia. The specimen sequenced was PBMCs. CDR3 loop: CASSYSRQGAVEQYF. DNA for the CDR3: TGTGCCAGCAGTTACTCGAGACAGGGGGCAGTCGAGCAGTACTTC.